The 18 T cell receptor beta chains below come from one sample, sequenced in a study of early T cells in non-severe SARS-CoV-2 infection. One entry per CDR3 protein results from TCRdb running MiXCR on the 5' RACE reads. The data show more than 95,000 distinct CDR3 sequences, with 15% to 20% seen just once and around 1.3% held by the top ten. The sequenced sample was whole blood. These receptors were taken from an adult who was a healthcare worker with PCR-confirmed SARS-CoV-2 infection or an uninfected control (not recorded which).

V gene TRBV11-2 combines with J gene TRBJ2-1; the match to TRBD2 covers 8 bases. CDR1 is SGHAT and CDR2 is FQNNGV in the germline V gene. The length of the CDR3 is 15 residues. The J segment lost 4 bases and the V segment lost 3 bases, leaving 5 bases of the junction unmatched. This chain's CDR3 is CASSFGTSSYNEQFF. The CDR3 coding sequence is TGTGCCAGCAGCTTCGGGACTAGTTCGTACAATGAGCAGTTCTTC.

This clonotype was seen more than once but under ten times. The V and J genes are TRBV7-9 and TRBJ2-1; D is ambiguous. Looked up from germline, CDR1 is SEHNR and CDR2 is FQNEAQ (reference sequence). Trimming took 5 bases from V and 7 from J, leaving 6 bases between them. CDR3 size: 11 residues. The CDR3 DNA is TGTGCCAGCAGCGGAAATAATGAGCAGTTCTTC. Translating it yields CASSGNNEQFF.

This clonotype came up many times. The CDR3 is CASSLDSYNEQFF. CDR3 in DNA: TGCGCCAGCAGCTTGGACAGCTACAATGAGCAGTTCTTC. The rearrangement uses TRBV5-1 and TRBJ2-1; the D is unclear. Trimming removed 0 bases from V and 3 bases from J, with 4 bases in between. Germline V gene lookup returns CDR1 SGHRS and CDR2 YFSETQ. The length of the CDR3 is 13 residues.

The chain carries TRBV5-1 and TRBJ2-1, with D maybe TRBD2 (6 bases). Looked up from germline, CDR1 is SGHRS and CDR2 is YFSETQ. CDR3 length: 14 residues. The chain's CDR3 is CQSSPGLNYNEQFF. The CDR3 bases are TGCCAAAGTTCCCCGGGACTGAACTACAATGAGCAGTTCTTC.

This clonotype was found a few times. V is TRBV18 and J is TRBJ1-6; 9 bases line up with TRBD1. The junction had 9 bases not matched to a gene; V was cut back by 6 bases and J by 9 bases. This CDR3 region has 15 residues. Looked up from germline, CDR1 is KGHSH and CDR2 is LQKENI. This CDR3 is CASSQQGAQGSPLHF. The DNA for the CDR3 is TGTGCCAGCTCCCAACAGGGGGCGCAGGGTTCACCCCTCCACTTT.

Remarks on this clonotype: This could be a read error, since a much larger clone is one nucleotide away. The rearrangement uses TRBV20-1 and TRBJ2-3; tentatively, D is TRBD2 (6 bases). The CDR3 is made up of 15 amino acids. Germline V CDR1 and CDR2: DFQATT, SNEGSKA (reference sequence). The CDR3 reads CRARDERVYTDTQYF. The CDR3 bases are TGCAGAGCTAGAGATGAGCGGGTTTACACAGATACGCAGTATTTT.

The chain combines TRBV5-4 with TRBJ2-1; 7 bases line up with TRBD1. Unmatched junction bases numbered 5, after V lost 4 bases and J lost 1 base. In germline, CDR1 is SGHNT, CDR2 YYREEE (reference sequence). CDR3 size: 15 residues. The CDR3 spells CASSPDRSSYNEQFF. The CDR3 nucleotides are TGTGCCAGCAGCCCGGACAGGTCTTCCTACAATGAGCAGTTCTTC.

The chain uses TRBV28 and TRBJ2-2, with 10 nucleotides matching TRBD1. The J segment lost 6 bases and the V segment lost 6 bases, leaving 7 bases of the junction unmatched. The germline gives CDR1 MDHEN, CDR2 SYDVKM. CDR3 length equals 15 residues. In DNA form, the CDR3 reads TGTGCCAGCAGCCCGACAGGGGGCAAGGCCGGGGAGCTGTTTTTT. Translated, it gives CASSPTGGKAGELFF.

This clonotype was detected only a few times. The V gene is TRBV5-6, the J gene TRBJ2-4; D is perhaps TRBD1 (5 bases). This CDR3 is 16 amino acids long. The V gene's germline CDR1 is SGHDT and CDR2 YYEEEE. Trimming removed 0 bases from V and 0 bases from J, with 10 bases in between. CDR3: CASSLDRLLAKNIQYF. DNA of the CDR3: TGTGCCAGCAGCTTGGACAGGTTATTAGCCAAAAACATTCAGTACTTC.

The J gene is TRBJ1-5, the V gene TRBV12-3 or TRBV12-4; 8 bases map to TRBD1. CDR3 size: 14 residues. Trimming at V came to 5 bases and at J to 1 base, leaving 1 base not matched to a gene. The CDR3: CASSRQGSNQPQHF. The CDR3 DNA reads TGTGCCAGCAGTCGACAGGGGAGCAATCAGCCCCAGCATTTT.

This clonotype was seen a handful of times. The chain has TRBV29-1 and TRBJ2-7, with 7 positions matching TRBD1. The CDR3 is 14 amino acids. CDR1 and CDR2 (germline): SQVTM, ANQGSEA. The J segment lost 4 bases and the V segment lost 2 bases, leaving 8 bases of the junction unmatched. In DNA, the CDR3 is TGCAGCGTTGAATTGACAGGGCCGGTTTACGAGCAGTACTTC. It specifies CSVELTGPVYEQYF.

The J gene is TRBJ2-6, the V gene TRBV6-2 or TRBV6-3; no firm D call. V gave up 3 bases and J gave up 4 bases, with 7 bases separating them. The CDR3 runs 14 residues. Germline values: CDR1 MNHEY, CDR2 SVGEGT. DNA for the CDR3: TGTGCCAGCAGTTATGGGCGGGGGGCCAACGTCCTGACTTTC. Translated, it gives CASSYGRGANVLTF.

This clonotype was seen more than once but under ten times. The chain recombines TRBV20-1 with TRBJ1-5; 8 bases map to TRBD1. V shed 0 bases and J 14 bases; nucleotides not matched to a gene: 6. There are 12 residues in the CDR3. The V gene's germline CDR1 is DFQATT and CDR2 SNEGSKA (reference sequence). The CDR3 nucleotides are TGCAGTGCTAGAGATCAGTTGGACAGGGAGCATTTT. Translation: CSARDQLDREHF.

The chain joins TRBV18 to TRBJ1-1; 10 nucleotides align to TRBD1. The germline gives CDR1 KGHSH, CDR2 LQKENI. There are 16 residues in the CDR3. Losses at the gene ends were 0 bases for V and 4 bases for J; bases not matched to a gene: 5. CDR3 DNA: TGTGCCAGCTCACCACCGACAGGGGGCTTGGGCACTGAAGCTTTCTTT. Its protein product is CASSPPTGGLGTEAFF.

This clonotype was found a few times. This rearrangement joins TRBV7-6 to TRBJ1-5; tentative D call: TRBD1 (6 bases). The CDR3 spans 13 residues. The ends were cut back, 5 bases at V and 5 bases at J, with 10 bases in the middle. CDR1 is SGHVS, CDR2 FNYEAQ, per germline. This chain's CDR3 is CASSRHRDQPQHF. CDR3 nucleotides: TGTGCCAGCAGCAGACACAGGGATCAGCCCCAGCATTTT.

The CDR3 loop is CASALKAEQYF. Here the CDR3 DNA reads TGTGCCAGCGCCCTCAAAGCGGAGCAGTACTTC. The genes are TRBV28 and TRBJ2-7; no reliable D call. Trimming stripped 8 bases from V and 7 bases from J, with 12 bases between. Germline V gene data show CDR1 as MDHEN and CDR2 as SYDVKM. The CDR3 length is 11 residues. Looking up the rest from reference TRBV28 and TRBJ2-7 gives the full variable domain: DVKVTQSSRYLVKRTGEKVFLECVQDMDHENMFWYRQDPGLGLRLIYFSYDVKMKEKGDIPEGYSVSREKKERFSLILESASTNQTSMYLCASALKAEQYFGPGTRLTVT.

This clonotype has a handful of counts. V is TRBV4-2 and J is TRBJ1-4, with a weak D call TRBD1 (5 bases). The CDR3 has 18 residues. CDR1 is LGHNA, CDR2 YNFKEQ, per germline. V lost 4 bases and J 1 base, leaving 19 bases between the germline ends. The CDR3 is CASSRGDVGQGTNEKLFF. Written as DNA, the CDR3 is TGTGCCAGCAGCCGGGGGGACGTCGGTCAGGGAACTAATGAAAAACTGTTTTTT.

This clonotype was seen a handful of times. The chain joins TRBV20-1 to TRBJ2-1; 14 nucleotides line up with TRBD2. CDR3 length: 14 residues. The V gene end was trimmed by 5 bases and the J gene end by 7 bases; junction bases not matched to a gene: 4. CDR1 is DFQATT and CDR2 is SNEGSKA in the germline V gene (reference sequence). CDR3 sequence (DNA): TGCAGTGCTGGACTAGCGGGAGGATTAAATGAGCAGTTCTTC. This sequence encodes CSAGLAGGLNEQFF.